One sample yielded the 8 T cell receptor beta chains listed below, sequenced in a study of T cells in Graves' hyperthyroidism and ophthalmopathy. Amplified regions were TCR beta CDR3 sequences from RNA transcripts. HTBI primers were used for first-round RT-PCR of the TCR CDR3. TCRdb fed the multiplex PCR reads into MiXCR, producing one record per CDR3 protein. The sample includes around 530,000 distinct CDR3 sequences, 17% of them seen just once. The sequencing sample was made of blood. The receptors were sampled from a woman between 18 and 29 years old with Graves' ophthalmopathy.

The CDR3 nucleotides read TGTGCCAGCGGCCTGACTAACTATGGCTACACCTTC. Translation gives CASGLTNYGYTF. The chain employs TRBV12-3 or TRBV12-4 and TRBJ1-2; D gene uncertain. The V end lost 8 bases, the J end lost 0 bases, and 7 bases lay between the germline ends. The CDR3 is made up of 12 amino acids.

On this clonotype itself: A much larger clone lies one base from this, so it may be a read error. The chain uses TRBV2 and TRBJ2-7, with 8 bases matching TRBD1. The CDR3 runs to 14 residues. Germline V gives CDR1 SNHLY, CDR2 FYNNEI. This CDR3 is CVSRDRDRKGEQYF. The DNA of the CDR3 is TGTGTCAGCCGAGACCGGGACAGGAAAGGCGAGCAGTACTTC. Full variable domain (remainder filled in from reference TRBV2 and TRBJ2-7): EPEVTQTPSHQVTQMGQEVILRCVPISNHLYFYWYRQILGQKVEFLVSFYNNEISEKSEIFDDQFSVERPDGSNFTLKIRSTKLEDSAMYFCVSRDRDRKGEQYFGPGTRLTVT.

The rearrangement joins TRBV6-6 to TRBJ1-1, with 7 bases lining up with TRBD1. Germline loops: CDR1 MNHNY, CDR2 SVGAGI (reference sequence). The CDR3 runs to 15 residues. Unmatched junction bases numbered 11, after V lost 2 bases and J lost 8 bases. The CDR3 DNA sequence: TGTGCCAGCAGTTACCAGGGGGGGTACTCCTCCGAAGCTTTCTTT. This gives the protein CASSYQGGYSSEAFF.

This clonotype was detected many times. The V and J genes are TRBV20-1 and TRBJ2-5; 10 nucleotides match TRBD2. V was clipped by 3 bases and J by 7 bases; unmatched bases: 8. The germline CDR1 and CDR2 sequences are DFQATT and SNEGSKA (reference sequence). This CDR3 is 14 amino acids long. The chain's CDR3 is CSARLAGALGTQYF. The CDR3 bases are TGCAGTGCTAGGCTAGCGGGGGCCCTTGGGACCCAGTACTTC.

This clonotype was observed many times. The chain uses TRBV29-1 and TRBJ2-1, with 7 bases fitting TRBD2. Per germline, CDR1 SQVTM and CDR2 ANQGSEA. The CDR3 has 15 amino acids. With 4 bases clipped from V and 1 base from J, the junction kept 7 bases outside the gene matches. The CDR3 spells CSVAGLEDSYNEQFF. CDR3 nucleotide sequence: TGCAGCGTTGCCGGACTAGAGGATTCCTACAATGAGCAGTTCTTC.

J is TRBJ1-2 and V is TRBV10-1, with D uncertain. The CDR3 runs 14 residues. Germline CDR1 WNHNN, CDR2 SYGVQD (reference sequence). Trimming took 0 bases from V and 6 from J, leaving 11 bases between them. As DNA, the CDR3 is TGCGCCAGCAGTGAGTCGCGACCCCACGATGGCTACACCTTC. It specifies CASSESRPHDGYTF.

The table lists this clonotype with many counts. V gene TRBV2 combines with J gene TRBJ2-2; D might be TRBD2 (6 bases). V lost 2 bases and J 5 bases, leaving 12 bases between the germline ends. The germline CDR1 and CDR2 sequences are SNHLY and FYNNEI. The CDR3 sequence is 15 residues long. CDR3 in DNA: TGTGCCAGCAGTGAACCGGGACTCGCGACCGGGGAGCTGTTTTTT. Amino acids: CASSEPGLATGELFF. Complete variable domain (other parts from reference TRBV2 and TRBJ2-2): EPEVTQTPSHQVTQMGQEVILRCVPISNHLYFYWYRQILGQKVEFLVSFYNNEISEKSEIFDDQFSVERPDGSNFTLKIRSTKLEDSAMYFCASSEPGLATGELFFGEGSRLTVL.

This clonotype appeared a few times. The V call is TRBV4-2, the J call TRBJ1-2; possible D gene TRBD1, 6 bases. V dropped 2 bases and J dropped 5 bases, with 9 bases sitting between them. This CDR3 has 13 amino acids. CDR1 and CDR2 from the germline V gene are LGHNA and YNFKEQ. The CDR3, as DNA: TGTGCCAGCAGCCAAATGCAGGGGTATGGCTACACCTTC. This codes for CASSQMQGYGYTF.